Included here is one T cell receptor beta chain sequence, with context. This specimen includes other DNA sequences encoding the same CDR3. Germline CDR1 is KGHSH and CDR2 is LQKENI. CDR3 length: 15 amino acids. V shed 2 bases and J 0 bases; nucleotides not matched to a gene: 3. These data belong to a study of blood T cell repertoires in COVID-19. Background on the study: Samples taken during acute and convalescent COVID-19 were collected in the United States, Italy and Spain. T cells, B-cell-depleted T cells, or PBMCs provided the cDNA or gDNA that served as material.

Original processing notes: Counts of nucleated cells, estimated from reference gene primer amplification, were obtained. Profiling relied on immunoSEQ multiplex PCR, and the TCRdb table lists in-frame clones only, not all of them. V and J calls plus clone size are reproduced from that table; the DNA served to infer D and trimming. The sample holds about 220,000 clones, 70% to 90% seen once. This chain connects TRBV18 to TRBJ2-7, with TRBD1 matching over 8 bases. This receptor was identified in a human donor in a cohort sampled during active COVID-19. Sequencing was performed on peripheral blood. The CDR3 DNA is TGTGCCAGCTCACCAGGACAGGGAAGCTCCTACGAGCAGTACTTC. Its protein product is CASSPGQGSSYEQYF.